This TCR beta chain was documented in a study of blood T cells in healthy people across ages. A second roughly 6 to 11 cycle PCR used barcoded and J-beta primers. Each CDR3 protein gets one entry after TCRdb re-called the 5' RACE reads with MiXCR. The sample has more than 900,000 distinct CDR3 sequences, around 29% seen once; the top ten hold roughly 10%. The germline V gene encodes CDR1 SGDLS and CDR2 YYNGEE. The V gene end was trimmed by 3 bases and the J gene end by 6 bases; junction bases not matched to a gene: 8. The CDR3 is 16 amino acids. This same sample was also taken into another study, of T cells of mothers and their children.

V usage is TRBV9 and J usage is TRBJ2-1; 11 nucleotides align to TRBD2. Input material: blood. The sequence came from a woman aged 40 to 50 in good health. The DNA of the CDR3 is TGTGCCAGCAGCGCCCGCACTAGCGGGGGCTCCAATGAGCAGTTCTTC. Its translation is CASSARTSGGSNEQFF.